This TCR beta chain stems from a study of spatial heterogeneity in lung cancer. Study findings and constraints: Relative to follow-up, resection was when ubiquitous expanded tumor TCRs appeared more in blood.

CDR3 length equals 14 residues. CDR1 is SGHNT, CDR2 YYREEE, per germline (reference sequence). V shed 5 bases and J shed 6 bases, with 14 bases lying between them. Carried by each TCR cDNA molecule was a unique molecular identifier. TCRdb re-derived calls from the 5' RACE reads in MiXCR, one entry per CDR3 protein. The repertoire holds about 75,000 distinct CDR3 sequences, about an eighth seen once, with approximately 7.2% in the top ten. Concerning this clonotype itself: Its antigen is not known.

The time point denotes: sample taken at primary tumor resection. The sequenced material consisted of unsorted whole RNA from tumor, nontumor lung or frozen PBMC. Untreated early-stage non-small cell lung cancer patients, 65 to 90 in total, were the donors. The receptor was derived from a male donor with early-stage non-small cell lung cancer. This rearrangement joins TRBV5-4 to TRBJ2-2; D is undetermined. This material consisted of PBMCs, taken at surgery. CDR3 region: CASSFSLGAGELFF. CDR3 nucleotides: TGTGCCAGCAGTTTCTCTTTGGGCGCCGGGGAGCTGTTTTTT.